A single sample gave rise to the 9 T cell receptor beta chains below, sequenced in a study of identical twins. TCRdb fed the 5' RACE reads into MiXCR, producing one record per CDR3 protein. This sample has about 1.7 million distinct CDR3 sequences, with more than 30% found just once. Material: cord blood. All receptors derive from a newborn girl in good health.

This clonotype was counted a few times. CDR3 DNA sequence: TGTGCCAGCAGCTTAATAGGACCCAACTACGAGCAGTACTTC. Its protein is CASSLIGPNYEQYF. The chain carries TRBV7-2 and TRBJ2-7; D unresolved. Germline CDR1 and CDR2: SGHTA and FQGNSA. The V end was cut by 2 bases, the J end by 3 bases, with 11 bases between. CDR3 length: 14 residues. Drawing the rest from reference TRBV7-2 and TRBJ2-7, the complete variable domain is GAGVSQSPSNKVTEKGKDVELRCDPISGHTALYWYRQSLGQGLEFLIYFQGNSAPDKSGLPSDRFSAERTGGSVSTLTIQRTQQEDSAVYLCASSLIGPNYEQYFGPGTRLTVT.

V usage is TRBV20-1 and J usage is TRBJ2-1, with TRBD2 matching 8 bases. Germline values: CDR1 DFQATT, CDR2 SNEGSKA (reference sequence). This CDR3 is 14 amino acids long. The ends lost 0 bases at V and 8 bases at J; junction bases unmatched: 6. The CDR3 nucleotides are TGCAGTGCTAGAGATCCGAGCGGGAGTGATGAGCAGTTCTTC. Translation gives CSARDPSGSDEQFF.

The DNA for the CDR3 is TGTGCCATCAGTGAGACCACTAGCGGGGGGGCCTTCAGTGATACGCAGTATTTT. Translating gives CAISETTSGGAFSDTQYF. The chain joins TRBV10-3 to TRBJ2-3; the match to TRBD2 covers 13 bases. V dropped 2 bases and J dropped 6; count of bases not matched to a gene: 11. The CDR3 is made up of 18 amino acids. Germline V CDR1 and CDR2: ENHRY, SYGVKD.

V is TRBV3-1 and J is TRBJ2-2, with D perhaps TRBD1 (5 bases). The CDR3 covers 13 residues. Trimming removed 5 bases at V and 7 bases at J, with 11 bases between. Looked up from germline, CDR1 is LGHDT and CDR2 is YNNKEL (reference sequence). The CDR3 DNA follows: TGTGCCAGCAGCGGACACAGGAACGGGGAGCTGTTTTTT. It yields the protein CASSGHRNGELFF.

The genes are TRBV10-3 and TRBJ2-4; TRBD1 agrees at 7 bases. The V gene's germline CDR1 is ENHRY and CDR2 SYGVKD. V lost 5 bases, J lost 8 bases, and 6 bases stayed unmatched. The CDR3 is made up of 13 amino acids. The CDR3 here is CAISSGTVDIQYF. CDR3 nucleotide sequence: TGTGCCATCAGTTCCGGGACAGTAGACATTCAGTACTTC.

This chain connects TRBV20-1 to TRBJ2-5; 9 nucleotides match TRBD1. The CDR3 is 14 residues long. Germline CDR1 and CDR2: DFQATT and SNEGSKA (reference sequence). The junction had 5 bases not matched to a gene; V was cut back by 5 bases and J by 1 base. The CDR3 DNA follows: TGCAGTGCTTGGGACAGGGCCCCCCAAGAGACCCAGTACTTC. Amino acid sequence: CSAWDRAPQETQYF.

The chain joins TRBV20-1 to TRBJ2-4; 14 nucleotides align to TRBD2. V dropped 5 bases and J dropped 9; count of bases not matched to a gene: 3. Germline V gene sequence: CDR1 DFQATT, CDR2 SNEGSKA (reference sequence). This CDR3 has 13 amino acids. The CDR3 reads CSASGTSGSIQYF. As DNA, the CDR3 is TGCAGTGCTTCCGGGACTAGCGGGAGCATTCAGTACTTC.

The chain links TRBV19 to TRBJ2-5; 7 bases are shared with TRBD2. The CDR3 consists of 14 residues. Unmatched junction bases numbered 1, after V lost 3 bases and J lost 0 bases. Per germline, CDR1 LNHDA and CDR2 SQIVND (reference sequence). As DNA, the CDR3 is TGTGCCAGTAGTATCGGGGGGTACCAAGAGACCCAGTACTTC. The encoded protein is CASSIGGYQETQYF.

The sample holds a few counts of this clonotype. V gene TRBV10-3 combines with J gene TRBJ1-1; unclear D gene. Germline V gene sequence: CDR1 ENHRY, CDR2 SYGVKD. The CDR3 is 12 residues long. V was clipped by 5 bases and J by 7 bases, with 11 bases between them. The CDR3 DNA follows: TGTGCCATCAGTTCTCCGGATAGTGAAGCTTTCTTT. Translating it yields CAISSPDSEAFF.